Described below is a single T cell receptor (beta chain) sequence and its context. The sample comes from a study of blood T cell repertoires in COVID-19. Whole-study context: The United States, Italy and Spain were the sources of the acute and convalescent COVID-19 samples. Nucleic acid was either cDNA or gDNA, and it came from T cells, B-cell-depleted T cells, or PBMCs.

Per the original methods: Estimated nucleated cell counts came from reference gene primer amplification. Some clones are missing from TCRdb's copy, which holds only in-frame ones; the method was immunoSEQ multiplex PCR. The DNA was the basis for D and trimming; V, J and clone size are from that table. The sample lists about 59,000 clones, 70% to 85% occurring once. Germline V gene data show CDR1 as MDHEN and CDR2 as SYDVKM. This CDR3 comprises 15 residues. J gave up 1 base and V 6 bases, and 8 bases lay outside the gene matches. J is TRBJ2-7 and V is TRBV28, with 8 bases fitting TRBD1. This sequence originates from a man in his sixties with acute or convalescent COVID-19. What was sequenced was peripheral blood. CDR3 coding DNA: TGTGCCAGCAGGGGGGTTTGGACAGGGTCCTACGAGCAGTACTTC. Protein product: CASRGVWTGSYEQYF.